What follows is one T cell receptor beta chain and its context. There are a few counts of this clonotype. No antigen is known for it. There are no base qualities to consult, and no much larger clone falls within one base. The source of the sample is a study of response to subunit inactivated influenza vaccine (dated by TCRdb to between 2017 and 2018). Looking at the study overall: The study used deep quantitative T cell receptor repertoire profiling to track responses to a trivalent subunit inactivated influenza vaccine. The research as a whole found: It was suggested by the authors that each seasonal influenza vaccination may recruit only a limited number of new T cells.

The library was produced with RT-PCR. TCRdb lists the instrument as Illumina HiSeq 2500. TCRdb applied fastp at Q25 and MiXCR to the public reads, then kept only in-frame beta chains. Identical CDR3 proteins give one entry, which carries the most common genes and DNA. The sample has roughly 620,000 distinct CDR3 sequences on record, around 10% of them singletons. Of the sample, 8% to 13% is held by the ten largest clones. The CDR3 numbers 18 residues from cysteine through phenylalanine. The entry retains the CDR3 DNA only, 54 bases that are in frame from base 1. The germline V end is reduced by 3 bases and the J end by 3 bases; junction bases left unmatched: 16. The germline V gene (reference sequence) supplies CDR1 DFQATT and CDR2 SNEGSKA. These records were also assigned to another study, of T cells expressing NK-cell markers. As the second paper documents: 5'RACE template switching, by which a universal primer site and unique molecular identifiers were added, was used to make TCR beta cDNA libraries. TCR beta-chain repertoires were profiled in sorted CD3+CD56+NKG2C+, CD3+CD56+NKG2C- and CD3+CD56-NKG2C+ T-cell subsets from eight donors. Seven of the eight sequenced donors were HCMV-seropositive and one was HCMV-seronegative. In several experiments an anti-gammadeltaTCR antibody was added to restrict sorting to alphabetaTCR-expressing T cells. For roughly 6 donors, the dominant CD3+CD56+NKG2C+ clonotypes were among the top 10 CD8+ clonotypes and accounted for 1.0-7.0% of CD8+ T cells. Those dominant clonotypes were again the most abundant among CD3+CD56-NKG2C+ cells in four donors, at about 25-60.1%. It remained unclear whether the expanded NKG2C-expressing T cell clones were specific for HCMV antigens. The study sequenced eight donors, all healthy volunteers chosen at random: three men and five women. A commercial ELISA kit detecting HCMV-specific IgG in serum was used to determine HCMV serostatus. Ficoll density gradient centrifugation was used to isolate peripheral blood mononuclear cells from blood. Bulk peripheral blood T-cell repertoires were additionally sequenced from unsorted PBMC for a handful of donors. Priming for cDNA synthesis came from the TCR beta constant segment, and two successive PCR amplification steps followed. The libraries were sequenced on Illumina HiSeq 2000/2500, MiSeq or NextSeq, producing 2 x 150 bp reads. MIGEC was used to demultiplex reads and group reads by UMI, and MiTCR was used to assemble and quantify clonotypes. To exclude erroneous sequences, only TCR cDNA sequences supported by at least two reads were retained. The tcR package was used for downstream repertoire analysis, and clonotypes were matched across fractions by CDR3 nucleotide sequence plus V segment. VDJmatch was used to annotate antigen specificity against VDJdb, with one amino acid substitution in CDR3 allowed.

Specimen: PBMCs from blood, collected on the day of vaccination. The chain uses TRBV20-1 and TRBJ2-1; TRBD2 agrees with 8 junctional bases. The receptor's source is a man over 45 who received an inactivated influenza vaccine. Donor details come from another sample of the same person, matched by shared clones. The CDR3 protein sequence reads: CSARIAGGAGRHYNEQFF. In nucleotides, the sequence is TGCAGTGCTAGGATTGCCGGGGGGGCTGGCCGCCACTACAATGAGCAGTTCTTC.